This T cell receptor beta chain comes out of a study of T cell repertoires in cytomegalovirus infection. For the study at large: Through public TCR beta signatures, both CMV infection and matching HLA type were indicated.

Germline V CDR1 and CDR2: SGHRS, YFSETQ. The V end lost 0 bases, the J end lost 8 bases, and 18 bases lay between the germline ends. The CDR3 sequence is 16 residues long. Findings and caveats of the study: Cumulative frequency (of public TCR beta family members) identified carriers of CMV plus the relevant HLA. Dominating the ex vivo response were TCR beta clonotypes that were CMV-specific and HLA-C-restricted.

MiXCR, applied by TCRdb to the reads, yields one record per CDR3 protein. Among more than 650,000 distinct CDR3 sequences, roughly 36% were seen once, and the ten largest hold around 2.8%. This clonotype was seen more than once but under ten times. Its antigen is currently unknown. The V gene is TRBV5-1, the J gene TRBJ2-1; weak D call: TRBD1 (6 bases). This clonotype originated in a human donor in good health (CMV status not recorded). Some clones in this sample may be carry-over from other donors' samples. The sample comprised PBMCs. The CDR3 region is CASSLGHAQGSDEQFF. In nucleotides, the CDR3 is TGCGCCAGCAGCTTGGGGCACGCACAGGGTTCGGATGAGCAGTTCTTC.